This TCR beta chain is from a study of T cells after yellow fever vaccination. General observations from the study: Detected again after the booster were most primary-vaccination clones, at 95% to 96% CD4 and roughly 88% CD8. FACS-sorted repertoires might harbor abundant contaminating clonotypes from the bulk population.

V dropped 0 bases and J dropped 3 bases, with 9 bases sitting between them. There are 15 residues in the CDR3. Looked up from germline, CDR1 is SGDLS and CDR2 is YYNGEE. Making TCR cDNA involved 5'RACE template switching, which added UMIs and a universal primer site. TCRdb fed the 5' RACE reads into MiXCR, producing one record per CDR3 protein. The sample lists under 400,000 distinct CDR3 sequences; under 15% were seen once. With respect to this clonotype: The antigen is unknown.

The clonotype comes from a man younger than 35 who received the YFV17D yellow fever vaccine. The sample was CD4+ T cells sorted from PBMCs, taken 15 days after the yellow fever booster vaccination. The V gene is TRBV9, the J gene TRBJ2-2, with D perhaps TRBD2 (5 bases). CDR3 in DNA: TGTGCCAGCAGCGTAGGAGGGTCAGACACCGGGGAGCTGTTTTTT. Its protein product is CASSVGGSDTGELFF.